Listed here is a single T cell receptor (beta chain). The table came from immunoSEQ multiplex PCR; TCRdb's copy has only in-frame clones and leaves some out. The sample records around 63,000 clones, around 81% being singletons. V gave up 4 bases and J gave up 7 bases, with 11 bases separating them. Germline loops: CDR1 SGHDN, CDR2 FVKESK. The CDR3 contains 13 residues. These data come from a study of blood T cell repertoires in COVID-19. Across the whole study: Italy, Spain and the United States were the sources of the convalescent and acute COVID-19 samples.

Sequencing input: peripheral blood. The V call is TRBV14, the J call TRBJ1-5; perhaps TRBD1 as D (5 bases). This clonotype was sampled from a woman older than 75 with active or convalescent COVID-19. The DNA for the CDR3 is TGTGCCAGCAGCCTAACAGGCGGACAGCCCCAGCATTTT. Its translation: CASSLTGGQPQHF.